This entry is about one T cell receptor beta chain. Antigen: not known. The data belong to a study of CD8 T cells in ankylosing spondylitis. Study-wide results and caveats: Earlier authors reported some of these motif variants in reactive arthritis synovial fluid and blood. Clones linked to disease were reported to show significant enrichment in matched ankylosing spondylitis synovial fluid. The disease-linked clones had a CD8+ phenotype and low blood frequencies. Blood from ankylosing spondylitis patients appeared to carry a characteristic roughly 8-variant TCR beta motif.

This CDR3 has 17 amino acids. Trimming removed 2 bases from V and 3 bases from J, with 17 bases in between. Germline lookup yields CDR1 SGHRS and CDR2 YFSETQ. Generation of TCR beta libraries employed quantitative 5'-RACE incorporating molecular barcodes. A single record per CDR3 protein comes from TCRdb applying MiXCR to the 5' RACE reads. The table lists about 750,000 distinct CDR3 sequences, roughly 20% of them singletons. This receptor was identified in a male donor with ankylosing spondylitis. The source material was blood, either unsorted or a sorted T cell fraction (not recorded which). The chain recombines TRBV5-1 with TRBJ2-2; perhaps TRBD2 as D (6 bases). In DNA, the CDR3 is TGCGCCAGCAGCTTTTCAGCGGGCATAGGGGACACCGGGGAGCTGTTTTTT. Encoded protein: CASSFSAGIGDTGELFF.